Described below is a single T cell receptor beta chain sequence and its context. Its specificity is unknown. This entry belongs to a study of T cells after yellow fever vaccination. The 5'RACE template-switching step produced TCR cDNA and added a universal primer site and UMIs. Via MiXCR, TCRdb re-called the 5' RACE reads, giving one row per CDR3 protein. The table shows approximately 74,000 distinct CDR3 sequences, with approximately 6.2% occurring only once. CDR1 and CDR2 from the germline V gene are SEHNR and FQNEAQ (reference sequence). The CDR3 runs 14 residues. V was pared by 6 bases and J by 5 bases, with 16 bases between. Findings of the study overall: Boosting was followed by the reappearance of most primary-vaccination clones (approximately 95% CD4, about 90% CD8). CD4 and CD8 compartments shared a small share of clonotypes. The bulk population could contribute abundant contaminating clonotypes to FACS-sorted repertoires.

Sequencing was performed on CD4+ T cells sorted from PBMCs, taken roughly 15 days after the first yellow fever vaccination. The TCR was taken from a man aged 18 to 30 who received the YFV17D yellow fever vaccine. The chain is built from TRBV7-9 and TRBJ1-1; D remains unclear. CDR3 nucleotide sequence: TGTGCCAGCAGTCCCCCTTCGGGGAGGACTGAAGCTTTCTTT. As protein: CASSPPSGRTEAFF.